This T cell receptor beta chain derives from a study of beta chain features in type 1 diabetes. Looking at the study overall: The patients were much like the healthy donors in age, gender and cell yields. Whole-study results and caveats: TCRB CDR3s from Type 1 diabetes patients were moderately but significantly shorter in all four CD4+ subsets.

Concerning this clone itself: Its antigen is not identified.

All sorted populations exceeded 95% purity. Reverse transcribing all isolated RNA meant expressed TCRB transcripts were sequenced. TCRdb's table, derived via immunoSEQ multiplex PCR, lists solely in-frame clones and lacks some. The table lists around 56,000 clones, around half of them singletons. Per the germline V gene, CDR1 is GTSNPN and CDR2 is SVGIG (reference sequence). The germline V and J ends were trimmed by 3 bases and 4 bases, with 13 bases remaining between them. The CDR3 length is 14 residues. The sequence was collected from a woman aged 40 to 50 with type 1 diabetes. J is TRBJ1-3 and V is TRBV30; TRBD1 might be the D (6 bases). Sample: Tregs from blood. This chain's CDR3 is CAWRGRGSGNTIYF. Here the CDR3 DNA reads TGTGCCTGGAGGGGCAGGGGCTCCGGAAACACCATATATTTT.